Below, 13 T cell receptor beta chains from the same sample are listed, as sequenced in a study of vaccination effects on CD4 cells after COVID-19. Using viral peptide pools, the ViraFEST assay grew out antigen-specific CD4+ T cells prior to sequencing. Isolating CD4+ T cells followed ten to eleven days of culture. Participants completed two doses of the BNT162b2 or mRNA-1273 vaccine. Profiling relied on immunoSEQ multiplex PCR, and the TCRdb table lists in-frame clones only, not all of them. The sample lists 25,000 to 35,000 clones, around 80% occurring once. Their antigen targets remain unknown. The input for sequencing was CD4+ T cells from PBMCs cultured with SARS-CoV-2 spike peptides, taken after COVID-19 vaccination. Receptors originate from a human donor who received a COVID-19 vaccine. Some clones in this sample may be carry-over from other donors' samples.

This chain links TRBV6-1 with TRBJ2-5, with 9 bases identical to TRBD1. The junction had 9 bases not matched to a gene; V was cut back by 2 bases and J by 5 bases. From germline, CDR1 is MNHNS and CDR2 SASEGT. The CDR3 has 16 amino acids. CDR3 residues: CASSEYKQGAGETQYF. CDR3 coding DNA: TGTGCCAGCAGTGAATACAAACAGGGGGCGGGGGAGACCCAGTACTTC.

The V gene is TRBV5-4, the J gene TRBJ1-2; D is ambiguous. Germline assignment: CDR1 SGHNT and CDR2 YYREEE (reference sequence). Trimming stripped 1 base from V and 1 base from J, with 5 bases between. The CDR3 consists of 13 residues. The CDR3 coding sequence is TGTGCCAGCAGCTTGAACAGTAACTATGGCTACACCTTC. This codes for CASSLNSNYGYTF.

This clone came up a few times. V is TRBV24-1 and J is TRBJ2-3; D might be TRBD1 or TRBD2, each matching 6 bases. V dropped 10 bases and J dropped 0 bases, with 13 bases sitting between them. Germline V gene sequence: CDR1 KGHDR, CDR2 SFDVKD. This CDR3 region has 14 residues. The CDR3 here is CATKGGLSTDTQYF. The CDR3 DNA follows: TGTGCCACTAAGGGGGGCCTTAGCACAGATACGCAGTATTTT.

This clone was seen just once. The chain joins TRBV5-5 to TRBJ2-3; 8 bases map to TRBD1. The CDR3 has 15 residues. V was pared by 4 bases and J by 2 bases, with 6 bases of the junction left unmatched. Germline CDR1 SGHKS, CDR2 YYEKEE (reference sequence). Here the CDR3 reads CASSPRTGITDTQYF. The CDR3 DNA reads TGTGCCAGCAGCCCAAGGACAGGGATCACAGATACGCAGTATTTT.

The chain is built from TRBV5-1 and TRBJ1-5; TRBD1 is a possible D gene (5 bases). Germline lookup yields CDR1 SGHRS and CDR2 YFSETQ. The CDR3 covers 15 residues. V was cut by 4 bases and J by 1 base, with 12 bases left in between. The CDR3 is CASSPQGGSNQPQHF. Here the CDR3 DNA reads TGCGCCAGCAGCCCCCAGGGAGGGAGCAATCAGCCCCAGCATTTT.

V usage is TRBV5-4 and J usage is TRBJ1-1; 7 positions match TRBD1. The V segment lost 0 bases and the J segment 0 bases; nucleotides outside the gene matches: 8. Germline CDR1 and CDR2: SGHNT and YYREEE (reference sequence). There are 17 residues in the CDR3. The CDR3 loop reads CASSLGGPTGLNTEAFF. CDR3 coding DNA: TGTGCCAGCAGCTTGGGGGGGCCGACAGGGCTGAACACTGAAGCTTTCTTT.

The chain carries TRBV5-1 and TRBJ2-5; D is possibly TRBD1 (6 bases). The length of the CDR3 is 14 residues. Germline V gives CDR1 SGHRS, CDR2 YFSETQ. V gave up 4 bases and J gave up 2 bases, with 12 bases separating them. This chain's CDR3 is CASSLQGYQETQYF. The DNA of the CDR3 is TGCGCCAGCAGCCTGCAGGGGTATCAAGAGACCCAGTACTTC.

In this sample, this clone turned up once. The chain employs TRBV29-1 and TRBJ2-2; the match to TRBD2 covers 8 bases. The CDR3 length is 14 residues. After removal of 4 bases from V and 5 bases from J, the junction contained 6 bases not matched to a gene. From germline, CDR1 is SQVTM and CDR2 ANQGSEA. DNA of the CDR3: TGCAGCGTTGCTCAAGCGGGAGTGACCGGGGAGCTGTTTTTT. Translated: CSVAQAGVTGELFF.

The J gene is TRBJ1-4, the V gene TRBV15; D remains unclear. The length of the CDR3 is 16 residues. Trimming took off 1 base at V and 2 bases at J, with 11 bases between the two ends. Germline CDR1 is LNHNV and CDR2 is YYDKDF (reference sequence). The CDR3 DNA is TGTGCCACCAGCAGAGTGATGCAGCCTACTAATGAAAAACTGTTTTTT. Translating it yields CATSRVMQPTNEKLFF.

The chain joins TRBV13 to TRBJ2-1, with D possibly being TRBD2 (6 bases). The CDR3 sequence is 12 residues long. From germline, CDR1 is PRHDT and CDR2 FYEKMQ (reference sequence). V was pared by 4 bases and J by 10 bases, with 11 bases between. The CDR3 is CASSYREWEQFF. The CDR3 region has the DNA TGTGCCAGCAGCTACCGGGAGTGGGAGCAGTTCTTC. The full variable domain, rest sourced from reference TRBV13 and TRBJ2-1, is AAGVIQSPRHLIKEKRETATLKCYPIPRHDTVYWYQQGPGQDPQFLISFYEKMQSDKGSIPDRFSAQQFSDYHSELNMSSLELGDSALYFCASSYREWEQFFGPGTRLTVL.

V usage is TRBV12-3 or TRBV12-4 and J usage is TRBJ1-4; D not resolved. The CDR3 totals 12 residues. Trimming removed 4 bases from V and 6 bases from J, with 6 bases in between. CDR3 coding DNA: TGTGCCAGCAGTTCAGAGGATGAAAAACTGTTTTTT. Translating gives CASSSEDEKLFF.

The chain joins TRBV5-1 to TRBJ2-3, with TRBD2 matching 10 bases. This CDR3 region has 15 residues. V was clipped by 2 bases and J by 1 base; unmatched bases: 1. Germline values: CDR1 SGHRS, CDR2 YFSETQ. The CDR3 is CASSLTSGGTDTQYF. The CDR3 bases are TGCGCCAGCAGCTTAACTAGCGGGGGCACAGATACGCAGTATTTT.

The chain uses TRBV6-1 and TRBJ1-5; tentative D call: TRBD1 (6 bases). This CDR3 has 15 amino acids. Germline values: CDR1 MNHNS, CDR2 SASEGT. V was pared by 3 bases and J by 7 bases, with 16 bases between. As DNA, the CDR3 is TGTGCCAGCAGTGAGTGGCAGGGGTCGATCCAGCCCCAGCATTTT. It specifies CASSEWQGSIQPQHF.